The present TCR beta chain was sequenced within a study of blood T cell repertoires in COVID-19. Study-wide context: Acute and convalescent COVID-19 samples came from the United States, Italy and Spain. T cells, B-cell-depleted T cells, or PBMCs provided the cDNA or gDNA that served as material.

From germline, CDR1 is SNHLY and CDR2 FYNNEI. The CDR3 consists of 13 residues. The V end lost 6 bases, the J end lost 8 bases, and 14 bases lay between the germline ends. In the authors' workflow: By means of reference gene primer amplification, nucleated cell counts were estimated. Assay: immunoSEQ multiplex PCR; the TCRdb copy retains only in-frame clones and omits some. Clonal size and the V and J genes are those of that table, whereas D and trimming came from the DNA. Of about 210,000 clones in the sample, roughly 80% were seen once. The clonotype originates from a woman aged 40 to 55 with active or convalescent COVID-19. This sequence joins TRBV2 and TRBJ2-1; TRBD1 is a possible D gene (6 bases). The specimen sequenced was peripheral blood. This chain's CDR3 is CASRVPQGDEQFF. The CDR3 DNA reads TGTGCCAGCAGGGTCCCACAGGGCGATGAGCAGTTCTTC.